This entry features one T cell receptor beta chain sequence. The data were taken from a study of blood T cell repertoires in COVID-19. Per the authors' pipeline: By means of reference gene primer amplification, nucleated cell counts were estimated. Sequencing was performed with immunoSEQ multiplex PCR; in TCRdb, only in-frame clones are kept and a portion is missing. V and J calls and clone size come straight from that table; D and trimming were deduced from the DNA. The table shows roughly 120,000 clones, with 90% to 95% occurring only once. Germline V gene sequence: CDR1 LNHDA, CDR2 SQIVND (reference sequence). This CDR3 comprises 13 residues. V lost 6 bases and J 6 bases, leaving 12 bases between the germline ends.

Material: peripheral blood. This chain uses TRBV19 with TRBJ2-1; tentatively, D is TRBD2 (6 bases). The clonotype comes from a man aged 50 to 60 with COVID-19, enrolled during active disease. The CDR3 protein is CASSQVTSNEQFF. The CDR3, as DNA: TGTGCCAGTAGCCAGGTGACTAGCAATGAGCAGTTCTTC.